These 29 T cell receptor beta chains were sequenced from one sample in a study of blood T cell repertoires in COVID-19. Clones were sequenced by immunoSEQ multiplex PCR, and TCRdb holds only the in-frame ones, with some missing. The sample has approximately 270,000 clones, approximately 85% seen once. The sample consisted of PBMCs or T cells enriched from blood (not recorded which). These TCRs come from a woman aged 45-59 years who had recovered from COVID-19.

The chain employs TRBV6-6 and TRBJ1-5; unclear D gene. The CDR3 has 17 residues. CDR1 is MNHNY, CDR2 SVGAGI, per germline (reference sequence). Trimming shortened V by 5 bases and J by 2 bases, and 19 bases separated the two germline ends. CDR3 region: CASSPRALPGGNQPQHF. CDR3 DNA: TGTGCCAGCAGTCCGCGGGCCCTCCCTGGAGGCAATCAGCCCCAGCATTTT.

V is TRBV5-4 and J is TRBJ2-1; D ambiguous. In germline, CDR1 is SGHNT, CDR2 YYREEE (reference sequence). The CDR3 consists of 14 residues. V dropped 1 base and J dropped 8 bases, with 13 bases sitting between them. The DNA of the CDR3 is TGTGCCAGCAGCTTGTTTACTAAATCCGATGAGCAGTTCTTC. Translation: CASSLFTKSDEQFF.

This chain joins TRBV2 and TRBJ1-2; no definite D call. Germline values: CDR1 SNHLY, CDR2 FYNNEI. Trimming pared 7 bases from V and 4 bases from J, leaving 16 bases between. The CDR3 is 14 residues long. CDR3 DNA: TGTGCCAGCAAGGTTGGTCCGGGAAGCTATGGCTACACCTTC. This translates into CASKVGPGSYGYTF.

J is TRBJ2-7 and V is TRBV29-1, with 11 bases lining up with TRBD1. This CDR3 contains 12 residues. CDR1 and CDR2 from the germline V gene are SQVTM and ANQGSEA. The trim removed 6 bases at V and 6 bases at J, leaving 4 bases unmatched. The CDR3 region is CSVMGQGGEQYF. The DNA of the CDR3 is TGCAGCGTAATGGGACAGGGGGGCGAGCAGTACTTC.

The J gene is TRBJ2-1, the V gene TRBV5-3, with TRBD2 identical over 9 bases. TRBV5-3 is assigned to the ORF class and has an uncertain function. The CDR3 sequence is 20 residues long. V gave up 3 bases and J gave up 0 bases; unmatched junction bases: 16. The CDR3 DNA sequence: TGTGCCAGAAGCTGTATATGGACTAGCGCGAAATTGAGCTCCTACAATGAGCAGTTCTTC. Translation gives CARSCIWTSAKLSSYNEQFF.

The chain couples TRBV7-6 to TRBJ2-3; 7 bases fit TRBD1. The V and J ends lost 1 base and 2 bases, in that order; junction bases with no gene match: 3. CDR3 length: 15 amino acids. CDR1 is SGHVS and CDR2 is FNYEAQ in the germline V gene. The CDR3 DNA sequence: TGTGCCAGCAGCTTAGATGGACAGGCCACAGATACGCAGTATTTT. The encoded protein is CASSLDGQATDTQYF.

DNA of the CDR3: TGTGCCAGCAGCCAAGAGGGACAGGGGGGGACCTACGAGCAGTACTTC. It specifies CASSQEGQGGTYEQYF. The chain has TRBV3-1 (or the pseudogene TRBV3-2) and TRBJ2-7, with 11 bases that match TRBD1. With 0 bases clipped from V and 2 bases from J, the junction kept 3 bases outside the gene matches. The CDR3 sequence is 16 residues long. Germline V lookup: CDR1 LGHDT, CDR2 YNNKEL (reference sequence).

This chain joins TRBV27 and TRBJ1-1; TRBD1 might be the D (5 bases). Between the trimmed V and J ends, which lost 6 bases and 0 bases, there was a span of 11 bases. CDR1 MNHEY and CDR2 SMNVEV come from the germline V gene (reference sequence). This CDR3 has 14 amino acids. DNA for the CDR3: TGTGCCAGCAGAGGACATCTCATGAACACTGAAGCTTTCTTT. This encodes CASRGHLMNTEAFF.

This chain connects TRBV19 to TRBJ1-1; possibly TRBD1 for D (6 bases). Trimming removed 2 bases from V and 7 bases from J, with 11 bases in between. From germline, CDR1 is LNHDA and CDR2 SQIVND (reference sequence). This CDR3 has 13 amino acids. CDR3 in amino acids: CASSISPRGEAFF. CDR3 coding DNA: TGTGCCAGTAGTATATCTCCCAGGGGTGAAGCTTTCTTT.

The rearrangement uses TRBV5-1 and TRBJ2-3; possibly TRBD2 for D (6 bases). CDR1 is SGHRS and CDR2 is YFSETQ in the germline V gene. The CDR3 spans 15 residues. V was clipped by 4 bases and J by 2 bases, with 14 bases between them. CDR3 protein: CASSVGTPITDTQYF. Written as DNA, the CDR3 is TGCGCCAGCAGCGTCGGGACTCCAATCACAGATACGCAGTATTTT. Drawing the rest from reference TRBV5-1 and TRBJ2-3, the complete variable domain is KAGVTQTPRYLIKTRGQQVTLSCSPISGHRSVSWYQQTPGQGLQFLFEYFSETQRNKGNFPGRFSGRQFSNSRSEMNVSTLELGDSALYLCASSVGTPITDTQYFGPGTRLTVL.

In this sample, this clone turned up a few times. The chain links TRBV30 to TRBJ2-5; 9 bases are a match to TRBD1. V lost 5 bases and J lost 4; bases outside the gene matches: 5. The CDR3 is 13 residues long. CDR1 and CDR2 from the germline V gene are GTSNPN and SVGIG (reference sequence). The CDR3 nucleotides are TGTGCCTGGGCGCTACAGGGGGCAGAGACCCAGTACTTC. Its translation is CAWALQGAETQYF.

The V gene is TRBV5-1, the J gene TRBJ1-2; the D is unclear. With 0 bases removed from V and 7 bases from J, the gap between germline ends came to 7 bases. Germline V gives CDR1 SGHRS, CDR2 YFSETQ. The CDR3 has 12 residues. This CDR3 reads CASSLDRGGYTF. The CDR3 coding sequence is TGCGCCAGCAGCTTGGATCGGGGTGGCTACACCTTC. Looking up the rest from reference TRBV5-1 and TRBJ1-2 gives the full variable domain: KAGVTQTPRYLIKTRGQQVTLSCSPISGHRSVSWYQQTPGQGLQFLFEYFSETQRNKGNFPGRFSGRQFSNSRSEMNVSTLELGDSALYLCASSLDRGGYTFGSGTRLTVV.

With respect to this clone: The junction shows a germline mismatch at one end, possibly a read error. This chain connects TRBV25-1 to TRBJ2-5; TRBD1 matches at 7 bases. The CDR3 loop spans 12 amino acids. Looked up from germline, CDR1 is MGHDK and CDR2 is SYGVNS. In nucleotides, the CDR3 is TGTGCCAGACTATTACCAGGGGGACAGAACCACTTC. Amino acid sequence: CARLLPGGQNHF. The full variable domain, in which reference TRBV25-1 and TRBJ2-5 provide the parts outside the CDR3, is EADIYQTPRYLVIGTGKKITLECSQTMGHDKMYWYQQDPGMELHLIHYSYGVNSTEKGDLSSESTVSRIRTEHFPLTLESARPSHTSQYLCARLLPGGQNHFGPGTRLLVL.

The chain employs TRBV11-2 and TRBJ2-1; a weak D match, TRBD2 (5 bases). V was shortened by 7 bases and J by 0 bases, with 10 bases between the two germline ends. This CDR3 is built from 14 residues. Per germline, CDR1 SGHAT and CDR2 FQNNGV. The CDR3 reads CASTQGSSYNEQFF. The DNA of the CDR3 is TGTGCCAGCACCCAAGGGAGCTCCTACAATGAGCAGTTCTTC.

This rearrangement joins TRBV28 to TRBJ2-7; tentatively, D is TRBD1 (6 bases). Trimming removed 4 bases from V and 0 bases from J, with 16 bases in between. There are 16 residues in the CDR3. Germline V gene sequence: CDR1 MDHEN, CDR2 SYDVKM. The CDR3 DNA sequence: TGTGCCAGCAGTTCCACCCCAGGGGTCGTCTCCTACGAGCAGTACTTC. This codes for CASSSTPGVVSYEQYF.

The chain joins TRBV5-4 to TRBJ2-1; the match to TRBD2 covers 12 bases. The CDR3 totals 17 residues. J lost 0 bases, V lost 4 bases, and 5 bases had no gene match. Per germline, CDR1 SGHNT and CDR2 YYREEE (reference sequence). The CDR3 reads CASSAGLAGSSYNEQFF. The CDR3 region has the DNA TGTGCCAGCAGCGCGGGACTAGCGGGTAGCTCCTACAATGAGCAGTTCTTC. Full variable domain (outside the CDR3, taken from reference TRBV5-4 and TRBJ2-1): ETGVTQSPTHLIKTRGQQVTLRCSSQSGHNTVSWYQQALGQGPQFIFQYYREEENGRGNFPPRFSGLQFPNYSSELNVNALELDDSALYLCASSAGLAGSSYNEQFFGPGTRLTVL.

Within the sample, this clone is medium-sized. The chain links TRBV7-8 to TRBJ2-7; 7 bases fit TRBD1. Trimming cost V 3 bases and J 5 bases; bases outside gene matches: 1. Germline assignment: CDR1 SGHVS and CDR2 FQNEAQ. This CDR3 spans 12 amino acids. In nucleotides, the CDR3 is TGTGCCAGCAGCTTCGACAGGGACGAGCAGTACTTC. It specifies CASSFDRDEQYF.

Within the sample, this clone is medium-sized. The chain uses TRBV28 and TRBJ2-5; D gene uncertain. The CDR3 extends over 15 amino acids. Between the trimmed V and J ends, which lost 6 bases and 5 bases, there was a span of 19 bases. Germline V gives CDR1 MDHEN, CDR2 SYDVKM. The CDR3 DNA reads TGTGCCAGCAGACATAAAGATCGATTTTGGGAGACCCAGTACTTC. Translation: CASRHKDRFWETQYF.

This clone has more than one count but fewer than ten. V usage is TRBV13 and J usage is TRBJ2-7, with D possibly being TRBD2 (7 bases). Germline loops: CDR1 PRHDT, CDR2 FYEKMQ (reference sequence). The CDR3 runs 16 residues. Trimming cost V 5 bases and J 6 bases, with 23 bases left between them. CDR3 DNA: TGTGCCAGCAGCGCGCCCCGGGGGGCGCTTAATGGCGAGCAGTACTTC. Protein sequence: CASSAPRGALNGEQYF.

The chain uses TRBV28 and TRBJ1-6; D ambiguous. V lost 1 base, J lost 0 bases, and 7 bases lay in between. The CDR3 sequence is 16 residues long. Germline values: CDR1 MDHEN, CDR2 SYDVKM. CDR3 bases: TGTGCCAGCAGTTTATCCCGGGGCTCCTATAATTCACCCCTCCACTTT. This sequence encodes CASSLSRGSYNSPLHF.

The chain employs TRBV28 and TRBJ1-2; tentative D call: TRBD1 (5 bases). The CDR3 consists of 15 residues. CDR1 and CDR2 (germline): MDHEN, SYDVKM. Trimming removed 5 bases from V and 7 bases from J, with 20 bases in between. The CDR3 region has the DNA TGTGCCAGCAGTGGGGAGGGAGCAGGGCCCTCTGGCTACACCTTC. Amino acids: CASSGEGAGPSGYTF.

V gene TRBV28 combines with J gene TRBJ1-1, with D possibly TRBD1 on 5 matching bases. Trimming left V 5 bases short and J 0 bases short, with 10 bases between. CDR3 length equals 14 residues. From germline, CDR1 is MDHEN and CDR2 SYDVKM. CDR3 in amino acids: CASSTQTVNTEAFF. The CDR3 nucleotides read TGTGCCAGCAGTACCCAGACAGTGAACACTGAAGCTTTCTTT.

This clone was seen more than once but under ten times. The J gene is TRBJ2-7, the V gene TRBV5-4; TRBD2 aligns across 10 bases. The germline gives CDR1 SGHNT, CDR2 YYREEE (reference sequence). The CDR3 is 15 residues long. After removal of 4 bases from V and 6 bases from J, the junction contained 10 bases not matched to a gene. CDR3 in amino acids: CASSTMRLAGIEQYF. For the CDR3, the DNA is TGTGCCAGCAGCACCATGCGACTAGCGGGTATCGAGCAGTACTTC.

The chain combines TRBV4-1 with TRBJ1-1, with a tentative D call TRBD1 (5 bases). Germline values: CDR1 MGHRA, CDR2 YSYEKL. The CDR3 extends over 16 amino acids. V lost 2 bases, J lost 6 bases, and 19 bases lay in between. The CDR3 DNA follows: TGCGCCAGCAGCCAAACCGACCAGGGCCTAAACGCTGAAGCTTTCTTT. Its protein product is CASSQTDQGLNAEAFF.

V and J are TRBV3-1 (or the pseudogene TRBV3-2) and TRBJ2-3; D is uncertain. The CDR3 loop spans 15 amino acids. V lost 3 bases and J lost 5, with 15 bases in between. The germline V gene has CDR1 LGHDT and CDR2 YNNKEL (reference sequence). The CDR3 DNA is TGTGCCAGCAGCCAGAATGGGCCGACCGGAGATACGCAGTATTTT. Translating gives CASSQNGPTGDTQYF.

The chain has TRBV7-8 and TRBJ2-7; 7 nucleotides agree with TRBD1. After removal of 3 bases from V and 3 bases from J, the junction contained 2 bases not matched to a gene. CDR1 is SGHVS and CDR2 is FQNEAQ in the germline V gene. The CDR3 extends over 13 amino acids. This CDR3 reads CASSFDRDYEQYF. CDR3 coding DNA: TGTGCCAGCAGCTTCGACAGGGACTACGAGCAGTACTTC.

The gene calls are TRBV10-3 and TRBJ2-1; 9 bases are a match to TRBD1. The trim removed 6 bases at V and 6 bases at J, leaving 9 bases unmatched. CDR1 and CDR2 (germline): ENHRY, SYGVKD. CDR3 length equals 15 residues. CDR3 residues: CAIRPAGQGGNEQFF. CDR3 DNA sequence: TGTGCCATCAGACCCGCGGGACAGGGTGGCAATGAGCAGTTCTTC.

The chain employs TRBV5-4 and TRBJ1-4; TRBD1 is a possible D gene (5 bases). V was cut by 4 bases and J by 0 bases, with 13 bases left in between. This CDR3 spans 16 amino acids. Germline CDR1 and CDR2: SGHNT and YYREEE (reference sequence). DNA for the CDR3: TGTGCCAGCAGCCCGTACTCAGGGCCAACTAATGAAAAACTGTTTTTT. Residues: CASSPYSGPTNEKLFF.

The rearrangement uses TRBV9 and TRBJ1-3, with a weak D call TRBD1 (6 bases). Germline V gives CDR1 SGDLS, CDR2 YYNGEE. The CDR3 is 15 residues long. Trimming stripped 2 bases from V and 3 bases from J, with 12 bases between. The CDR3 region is CASSVQGSRGNTIYF. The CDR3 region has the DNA TGTGCCAGCAGCGTGCAGGGGTCTCGTGGAAACACCATATATTTT.